These 12 T cell receptor beta chains were all obtained from the same sample, sequenced in a study of T cells after yellow fever vaccination. Using its own MiXCR run on the 5' RACE reads, TCRdb lists one record per CDR3 protein. This table has about 370,000 distinct CDR3 sequences, around 10% appearing once. Source: PBMCs, taken on the day of the first yellow fever vaccination. These receptors were taken from a man younger than 35 who received the YFV17D yellow fever vaccine.

The V gene is TRBV12-3 or TRBV12-4, the J gene TRBJ1-5, with D maybe TRBD1 (6 bases). The CDR3 runs to 15 residues. Trimming removed 0 bases from V and 6 bases from J, with 12 bases in between. CDR3 amino acids: CASSLALAGVQPQHF. The CDR3 DNA is TGTGCCAGCAGTTTAGCGCTGGCAGGGGTTCAGCCCCAGCATTTT.

This clonotype occurred a few times. V gene TRBV7-3 combines with J gene TRBJ2-3, with a possible D match to TRBD2 (5 bases). Germline values: CDR1 SGHTA, CDR2 FQGTGA. There are 16 residues in the CDR3. Trimming took off 1 base at V and 1 base at J, with 12 bases between the two ends. The CDR3 DNA reads TGTGCCAGCAGCTTAAGTGGCGGGCTAGGCACAGATACGCAGTATTTT. Its protein product is CASSLSGGLGTDTQYF.

This clonotype came up a few times. The CDR3 DNA follows: TGTGCCATCAGGGAAGGGGTTGGGAACACTGAAGCTTTCTTT. Translation gives CAIREGVGNTEAFF. This chain links TRBV10-3 with TRBJ1-1; possibly TRBD1 for D (5 bases). CDR3 length: 14 residues. Trimming left V 6 bases short and J 1 base short, with 12 bases between. Germline values: CDR1 ENHRY, CDR2 SYGVKD.

This clonotype has more than one count but fewer than ten. The V gene is TRBV7-3, the J gene TRBJ2-2, with 8 nucleotides matching TRBD1. The germline CDR1 and CDR2 sequences are SGHTA and FQGTGA. Trimming took 4 bases from V and 6 from J; bases not matched to a gene: 4. The CDR3 runs to 14 residues. This CDR3 is CASSSQTGAGELFF. The CDR3, as DNA: TGTGCCAGCAGCTCGCAGACAGGGGCCGGGGAGCTGTTTTTT. Full variable domain (outside the CDR3, taken from reference TRBV7-3 and TRBJ2-2): GAGVSQTPSNKVTEKGKYVELRCDPISGHTALYWYRQSLGQGPEFLIYFQGTGAADDSGLPNDRFFAVRPEGSVSTLKIQRTERGDSAVYLCASSSQTGAGELFFGEGSRLTVL.

This clonotype has a handful of counts. The chain combines TRBV7-9 with TRBJ2-3; D gene ambiguous. The V end lost 3 bases, the J end lost 0 bases, and 13 bases lay between the germline ends. This CDR3 comprises 16 residues. Looked up from germline, CDR1 is SEHNR and CDR2 is FQNEAQ (reference sequence). CDR3 region: CASSLGGLTSTDTQYF. CDR3 bases: TGTGCCAGCAGCTTGGGTGGCTTAACTAGCACAGATACGCAGTATTTT.

This clonotype was found many times. The V and J genes are TRBV5-1 and TRBJ1-4, with D perhaps matching TRBD1 (5 bases). Per the germline V gene, CDR1 is SGHRS and CDR2 is YFSETQ. CDR3 length: 15 residues. V dropped 3 bases and J dropped 8 bases, with 17 bases sitting between them. The CDR3 region is CASSYLGVSREKLFF. The CDR3 DNA reads TGCGCCAGCAGCTACTTGGGGGTGTCGCGGGAAAAACTGTTTTTT. The variable domain in full, with the rest retrieved from reference TRBV5-1 and TRBJ1-4, is KAGVTQTPRYLIKTRGQQVTLSCSPISGHRSVSWYQQTPGQGLQFLFEYFSETQRNKGNFPGRFSGRQFSNSRSEMNVSTLELGDSALYLCASSYLGVSREKLFFGSGTQLSVL.

This clonotype has just a few counts. The rearrangement joins TRBV30 to TRBJ1-5; 9 positions match TRBD1. The V gene end was trimmed by 1 base and the J gene end by 5 bases; junction bases not matched to a gene: 0. Germline CDR1 is GTSNPN and CDR2 is SVGIG (reference sequence). CDR3 length equals 13 residues. CDR3 sequence (DNA): TGTGCCTGGAGTGGGGACAGGGATCAGCCCCAGCATTTT. Amino acid sequence: CAWSGDRDQPQHF.

V and J are TRBV7-8 and TRBJ2-7, with D perhaps being TRBD1 or TRBD2 (6 bases each). Germline-derived CDR1 and CDR2 are SGHVS and FQNEAQ. V shed 5 bases and J shed 0 bases, with 20 bases lying between them. This CDR3 is 17 amino acids long. In DNA form, the CDR3 reads TGTGCCAGCAGCATAACCGCCGTCAGGGGAGGCTCCTACGAGCAGTACTTC. Translation: CASSITAVRGGSYEQYF.

The rearrangement uses TRBV7-8 and TRBJ1-5; no clear D gene. Germline V gene lookup returns CDR1 SGHVS and CDR2 FQNEAQ. CDR3 length equals 13 residues. Trimming cost V 1 base and J 6 bases, with 7 bases left between them. CDR3 nucleotide sequence: TGTGCCAGCAGCTTAGACACCCTTCAGCCCCAGCATTTT. This gives the protein CASSLDTLQPQHF.

This clonotype was detected a few times. The J gene is TRBJ1-6, the V gene TRBV9; tentative D call: TRBD1 (5 bases). Trimming pared 0 bases from V and 4 bases from J, leaving 8 bases between. Germline-derived CDR1 and CDR2 are SGDLS and YYNGEE. The CDR3 loop spans 15 amino acids. CDR3 sequence: CASSVADSYNSPLHF. In nucleotides, the CDR3 is TGTGCCAGCAGCGTAGCCGACAGTTATAATTCACCCCTCCACTTT.

The rearrangement joins TRBV18 to TRBJ2-7; no definite D call. From germline, CDR1 is KGHSH and CDR2 LQKENI. The V end lost 2 bases, the J end lost 3 bases, and 14 bases lay between the germline ends. CDR3 length: 15 amino acids. This CDR3 is CASSPVGSSFYEQYV. The CDR3 bases are TGTGCCAGCTCACCAGTGGGGTCCTCCTTCTACGAGCAGTACGTC.

This clonotype was seen more than once but under ten times. The chain couples TRBV6-5 to TRBJ2-3; the D gene could be TRBD1 or TRBD2 (5 bases each). The CDR3 has 16 residues. CDR1 is MNHEY and CDR2 is SVGAGI in the germline V gene. The V gene lost 0 bases and the J gene lost 4 bases, with 14 bases spanning the gap. The CDR3 bases are TGTGCCAGCAGTTACTCGGGTGTGGGGGATGCAGATACGCAGTATTTT. Residues: CASSYSGVGDADTQYF.